This TCR beta chain derives from a study of blood T cells in healthy people across ages. Findings and limits, study-wide: Roughly linear age-related decline in beta diversity appeared, significant by age around 42.

This clonotype was detected only a few times. Its antigen is not identified. Per individual sample, total RNA of at least 6 micrograms was extracted. It was with a sample-barcoded 5' primer and a J-beta primer mix that a second PCR of roughly 7 to 12 cycles was run. Each cDNA molecule, via a template-switch adaptor with 12 random nucleotides, was tagged. Paired-end reads containing CDR3 totaled no fewer than 3 million for each sample. TCRdb redid the calling of the 5' RACE reads with MiXCR, one entry per CDR3 protein. Seen here are hundreds of thousands of distinct CDR3 sequences, nearly 60% observed once, and the top ten hold about 20%. Germline values: CDR1 DFQATT, CDR2 SNEGSKA (reference sequence). The trim removed 6 bases at V and 4 bases at J, leaving 6 bases unmatched. The CDR3 sequence is 13 residues long.

The specimen sequenced was blood. The chain is built from TRBV20-1 and TRBJ2-1; the match to TRBD2 covers 7 bases. The source is a man younger than 45 in good health. CDR3 region: CSAPGTTYNEQFF. The DNA for the CDR3 is TGCAGTGCCCCCGGGACTACGTACAATGAGCAGTTCTTC.